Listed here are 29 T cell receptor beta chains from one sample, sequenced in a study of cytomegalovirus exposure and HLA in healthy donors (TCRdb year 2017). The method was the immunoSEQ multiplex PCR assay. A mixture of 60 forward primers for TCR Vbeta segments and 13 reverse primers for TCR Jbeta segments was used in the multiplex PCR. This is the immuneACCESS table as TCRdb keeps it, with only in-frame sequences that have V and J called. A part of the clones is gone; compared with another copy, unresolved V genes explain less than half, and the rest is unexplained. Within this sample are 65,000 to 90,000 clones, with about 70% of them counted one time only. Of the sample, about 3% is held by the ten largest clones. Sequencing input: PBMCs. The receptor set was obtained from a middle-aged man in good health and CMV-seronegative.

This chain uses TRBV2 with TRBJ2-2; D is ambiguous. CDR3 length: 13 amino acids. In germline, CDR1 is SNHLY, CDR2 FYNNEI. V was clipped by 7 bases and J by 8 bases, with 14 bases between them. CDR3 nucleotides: TGTGCCAGCATTTCCACCCGCGGTGGGGAGCTGTTTTTT. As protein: CASISTRGGELFF.

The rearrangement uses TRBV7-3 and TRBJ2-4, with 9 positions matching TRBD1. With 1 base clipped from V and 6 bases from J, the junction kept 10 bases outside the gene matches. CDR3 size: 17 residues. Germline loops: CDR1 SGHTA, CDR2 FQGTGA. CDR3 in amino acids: CASSLSIGTGRGNIQYF. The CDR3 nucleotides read TGTGCCAGCAGCTTAAGTATCGGGACAGGGAGGGGAAACATTCAGTACTTC.

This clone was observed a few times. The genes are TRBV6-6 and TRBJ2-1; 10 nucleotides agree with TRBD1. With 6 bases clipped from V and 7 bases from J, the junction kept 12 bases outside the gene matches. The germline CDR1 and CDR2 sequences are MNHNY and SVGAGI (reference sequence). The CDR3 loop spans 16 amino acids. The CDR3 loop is CASSRTGQGMGNEQFF. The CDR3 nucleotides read TGTGCCAGCAGCCGAACGGGACAGGGGATGGGGAATGAGCAGTTCTTC.

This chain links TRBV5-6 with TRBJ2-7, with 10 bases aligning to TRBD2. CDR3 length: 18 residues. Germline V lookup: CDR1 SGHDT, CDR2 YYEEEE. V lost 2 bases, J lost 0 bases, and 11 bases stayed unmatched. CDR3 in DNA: TGTGCCAGCAGCTTATCGATAGCGGGGGGCCGCCTCTCCTACGAGCAGTACTTC. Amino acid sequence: CASSLSIAGGRLSYEQYF.

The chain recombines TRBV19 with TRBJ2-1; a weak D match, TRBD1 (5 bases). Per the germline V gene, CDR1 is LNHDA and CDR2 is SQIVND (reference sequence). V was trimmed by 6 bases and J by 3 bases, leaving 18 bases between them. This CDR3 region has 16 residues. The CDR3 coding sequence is TGTGCCAGTAGAAAAGTAGGGGTTGGCAACTACAATGAGCAGTTCTTC. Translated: CASRKVGVGNYNEQFF.

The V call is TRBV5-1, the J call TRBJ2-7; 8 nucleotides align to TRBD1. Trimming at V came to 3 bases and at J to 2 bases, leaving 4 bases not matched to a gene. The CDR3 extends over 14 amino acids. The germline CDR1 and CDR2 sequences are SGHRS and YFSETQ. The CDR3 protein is CASSWGQVTYEQYF. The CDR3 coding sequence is TGCGCCAGCAGCTGGGGACAGGTGACCTACGAGCAGTACTTC.

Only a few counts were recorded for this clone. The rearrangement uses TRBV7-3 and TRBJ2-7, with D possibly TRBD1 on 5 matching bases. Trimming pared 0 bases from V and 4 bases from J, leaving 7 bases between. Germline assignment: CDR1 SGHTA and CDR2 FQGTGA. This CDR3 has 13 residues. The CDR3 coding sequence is TGTGCCAGCAGCTTAACAGGGGATTACGAGCAGTACTTC. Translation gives CASSLTGDYEQYF.

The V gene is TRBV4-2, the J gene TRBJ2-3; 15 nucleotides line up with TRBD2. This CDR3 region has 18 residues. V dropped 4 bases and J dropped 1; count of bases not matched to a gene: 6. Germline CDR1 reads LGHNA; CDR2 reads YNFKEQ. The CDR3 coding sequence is TGTGCCAGCAGCCTTAGGACTAGCGGGGGGGCGGGCACAGATACGCAGTATTTT. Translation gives CASSLRTSGGAGTDTQYF.

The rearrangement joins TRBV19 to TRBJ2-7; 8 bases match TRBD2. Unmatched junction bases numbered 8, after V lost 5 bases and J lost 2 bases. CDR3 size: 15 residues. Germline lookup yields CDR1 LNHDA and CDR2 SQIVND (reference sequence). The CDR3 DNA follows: TGTGCCAGTAGTCTTACCCATAGCGGGGCCTACGAGCAGTACTTC. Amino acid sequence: CASSLTHSGAYEQYF. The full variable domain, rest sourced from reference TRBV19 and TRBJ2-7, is DGGITQSPKYLFRKEGQNVTLSCEQNLNHDAMYWYRQDPGQGLRLIYYSQIVNDFQKGDIAEGYSVSREKKESFPLTVTSAQKNPTAFYLCASSLTHSGAYEQYFGPGTRLTVT.

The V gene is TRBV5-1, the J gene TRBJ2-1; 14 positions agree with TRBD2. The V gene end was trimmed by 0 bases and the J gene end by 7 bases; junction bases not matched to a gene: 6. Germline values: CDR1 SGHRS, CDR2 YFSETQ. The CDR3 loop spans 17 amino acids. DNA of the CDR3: TGCGCCAGCAGCTTGGCCTCGGGACTAGCGGGGGATAATGAGCAGTTCTTC. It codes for CASSLASGLAGDNEQFF.

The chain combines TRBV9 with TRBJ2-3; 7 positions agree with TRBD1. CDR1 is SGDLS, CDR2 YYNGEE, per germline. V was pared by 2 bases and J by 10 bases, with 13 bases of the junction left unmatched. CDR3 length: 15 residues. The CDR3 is CASSVGDSPLGAQYF. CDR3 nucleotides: TGTGCCAGCAGCGTGGGGGACAGCCCCCTCGGGGCGCAGTATTTT.

CDR3 nucleotide sequence: TGTGCCAGCAGCGGGACAGCTACTGAAAAACTGTTTTTT. It yields the protein CASSGTATEKLFF. This chain joins TRBV9 and TRBJ1-4; a possible D gene is TRBD1 (6 bases). This CDR3 has 13 amino acids. Looked up from germline, CDR1 is SGDLS and CDR2 is YYNGEE. Trimming took off 3 bases at V and 7 bases at J, with 10 bases between the two ends.

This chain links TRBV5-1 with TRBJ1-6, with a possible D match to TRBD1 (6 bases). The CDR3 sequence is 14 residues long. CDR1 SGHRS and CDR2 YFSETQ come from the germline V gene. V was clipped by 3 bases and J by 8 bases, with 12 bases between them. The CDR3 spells CASSSQGLDSPLHF. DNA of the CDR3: TGCGCCAGCAGCTCACAGGGCCTGGATTCACCCCTCCACTTT.

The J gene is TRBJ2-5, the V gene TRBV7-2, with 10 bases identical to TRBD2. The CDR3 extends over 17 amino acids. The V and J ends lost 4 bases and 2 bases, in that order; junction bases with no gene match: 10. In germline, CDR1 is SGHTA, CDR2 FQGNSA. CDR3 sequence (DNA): TGTGCCAGCAGCTCCTGGACTAGCGGCCTAATTCAAGAGACCCAGTACTTC. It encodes CASSSWTSGLIQETQYF.

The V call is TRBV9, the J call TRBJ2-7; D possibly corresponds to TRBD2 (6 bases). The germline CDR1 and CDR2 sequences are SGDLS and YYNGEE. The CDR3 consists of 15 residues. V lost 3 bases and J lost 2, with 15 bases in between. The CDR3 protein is CASSDSGTGAYEQYF. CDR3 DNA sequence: TGTGCCAGCAGCGATTCCGGGACTGGGGCCTACGAGCAGTACTTC.

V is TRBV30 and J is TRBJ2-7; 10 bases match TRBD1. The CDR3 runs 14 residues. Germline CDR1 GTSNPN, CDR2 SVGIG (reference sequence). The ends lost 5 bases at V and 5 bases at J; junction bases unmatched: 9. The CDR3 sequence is CAWFPGQGFHEQYF. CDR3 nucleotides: TGTGCCTGGTTTCCGGGACAGGGGTTCCACGAGCAGTACTTC.

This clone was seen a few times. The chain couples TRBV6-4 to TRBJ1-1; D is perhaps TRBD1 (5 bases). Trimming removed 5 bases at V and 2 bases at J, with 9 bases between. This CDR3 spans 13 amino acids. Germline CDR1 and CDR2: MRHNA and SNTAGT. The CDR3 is CASSYGHNTEAFF. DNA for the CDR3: TGTGCCAGCAGTTACGGACACAACACTGAAGCTTTCTTT.

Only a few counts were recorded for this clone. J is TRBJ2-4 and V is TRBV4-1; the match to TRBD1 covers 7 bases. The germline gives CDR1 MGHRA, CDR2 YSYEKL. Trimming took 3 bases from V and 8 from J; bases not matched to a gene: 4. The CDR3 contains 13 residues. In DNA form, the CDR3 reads TGCGCCAGCAGCCAGAGAACAGGGGACATTCAGTACTTC. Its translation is CASSQRTGDIQYF.

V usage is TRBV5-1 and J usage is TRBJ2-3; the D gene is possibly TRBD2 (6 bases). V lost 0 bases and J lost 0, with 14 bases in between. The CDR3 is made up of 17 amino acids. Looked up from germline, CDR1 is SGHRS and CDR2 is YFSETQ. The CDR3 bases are TGCGCCAGCAGCTTGGCGGACTACCCCGCTAGCACAGATACGCAGTATTTT. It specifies CASSLADYPASTDTQYF.

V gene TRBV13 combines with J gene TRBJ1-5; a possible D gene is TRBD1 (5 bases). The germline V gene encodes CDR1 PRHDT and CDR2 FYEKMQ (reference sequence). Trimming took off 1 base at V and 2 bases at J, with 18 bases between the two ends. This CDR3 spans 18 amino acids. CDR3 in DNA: TGTGCCAGCAGCTTAGCCGGCCCGGCGGGACTGGGCAATCAGCCCCAGCATTTT. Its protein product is CASSLAGPAGLGNQPQHF.

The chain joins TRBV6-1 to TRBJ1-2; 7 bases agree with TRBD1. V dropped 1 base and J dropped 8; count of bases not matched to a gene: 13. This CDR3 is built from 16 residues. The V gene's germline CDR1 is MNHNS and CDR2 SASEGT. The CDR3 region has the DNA TGTGCCAGCAGTGAAGAGGGGTCGGGCAGGGGGAGCGGCTACACCTTC. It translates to CASSEEGSGRGSGYTF.

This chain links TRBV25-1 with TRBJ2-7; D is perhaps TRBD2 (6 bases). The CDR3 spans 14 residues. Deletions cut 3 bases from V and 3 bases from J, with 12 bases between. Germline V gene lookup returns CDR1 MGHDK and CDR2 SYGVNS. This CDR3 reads CASSDRELNYEQYF. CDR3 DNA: TGTGCCAGCAGTGACCGGGAGTTAAACTACGAGCAGTACTTC.

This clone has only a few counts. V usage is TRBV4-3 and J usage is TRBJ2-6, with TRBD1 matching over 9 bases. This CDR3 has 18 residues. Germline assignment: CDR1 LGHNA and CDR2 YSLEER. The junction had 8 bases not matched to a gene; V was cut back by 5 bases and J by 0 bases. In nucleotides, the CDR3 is TGCGCCAGCAGCATTCGGACAGGGGCGTACTCTGGGGCCAACGTCCTGACTTTC. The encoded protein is CASSIRTGAYSGANVLTF.

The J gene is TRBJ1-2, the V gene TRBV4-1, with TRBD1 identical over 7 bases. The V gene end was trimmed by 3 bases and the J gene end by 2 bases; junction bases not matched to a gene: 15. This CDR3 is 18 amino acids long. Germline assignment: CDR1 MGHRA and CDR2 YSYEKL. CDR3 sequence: CASSQVRDRESPNYGYTF. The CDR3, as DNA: TGCGCCAGCAGCCAGGTCCGGGACAGAGAGTCCCCCAACTATGGCTACACCTTC.

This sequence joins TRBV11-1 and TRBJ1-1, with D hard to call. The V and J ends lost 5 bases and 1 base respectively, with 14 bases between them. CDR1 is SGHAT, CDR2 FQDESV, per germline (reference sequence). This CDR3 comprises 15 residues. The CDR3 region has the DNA TGTGCCAGCAGCCCCCGGGAGGCTAGGAACACTGAAGCTTTCTTT. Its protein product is CASSPREARNTEAFF.

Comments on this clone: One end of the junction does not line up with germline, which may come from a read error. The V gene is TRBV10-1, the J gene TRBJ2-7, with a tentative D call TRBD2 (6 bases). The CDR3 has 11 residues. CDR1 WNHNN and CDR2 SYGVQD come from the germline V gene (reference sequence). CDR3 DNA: TGTTTAGGAGGGTTGGCCTACGAGCAGTACTTC. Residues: CLGGLAYEQYF.

The CDR3 coding sequence is TGTGCCAGCAGTTTATATGGGACTAGCGGGGGGGCAGAGACCCAGTACTTC. This codes for CASSLYGTSGGAETQYF. The V call is TRBV27, the J call TRBJ2-5, with 16 positions matching TRBD2. Germline CDR1 MNHEY, CDR2 SMNVEV (reference sequence). The junction had 3 bases not matched to a gene; V was cut back by 1 base and J by 4 bases. The length of the CDR3 is 17 residues.

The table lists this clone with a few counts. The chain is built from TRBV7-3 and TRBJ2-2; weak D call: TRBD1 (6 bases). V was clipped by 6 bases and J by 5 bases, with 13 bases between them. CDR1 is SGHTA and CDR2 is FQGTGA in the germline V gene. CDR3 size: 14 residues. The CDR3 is CASSTQGWTGELFF. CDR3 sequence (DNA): TGTGCCAGCAGTACGCAGGGGTGGACCGGGGAGCTGTTTTTT. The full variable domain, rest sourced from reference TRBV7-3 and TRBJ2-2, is GAGVSQTPSNKVTEKGKYVELRCDPISGHTALYWYRQSLGQGPEFLIYFQGTGAADDSGLPNDRFFAVRPEGSVSTLKIQRTERGDSAVYLCASSTQGWTGELFFGEGSRLTVL.

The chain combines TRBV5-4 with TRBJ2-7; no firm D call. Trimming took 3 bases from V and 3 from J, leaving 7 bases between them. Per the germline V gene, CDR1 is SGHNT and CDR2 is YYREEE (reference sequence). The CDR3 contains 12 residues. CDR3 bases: TGTGCCAGCAGCTCCACCAGCTACGAGCAGTACTTC. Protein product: CASSSTSYEQYF.